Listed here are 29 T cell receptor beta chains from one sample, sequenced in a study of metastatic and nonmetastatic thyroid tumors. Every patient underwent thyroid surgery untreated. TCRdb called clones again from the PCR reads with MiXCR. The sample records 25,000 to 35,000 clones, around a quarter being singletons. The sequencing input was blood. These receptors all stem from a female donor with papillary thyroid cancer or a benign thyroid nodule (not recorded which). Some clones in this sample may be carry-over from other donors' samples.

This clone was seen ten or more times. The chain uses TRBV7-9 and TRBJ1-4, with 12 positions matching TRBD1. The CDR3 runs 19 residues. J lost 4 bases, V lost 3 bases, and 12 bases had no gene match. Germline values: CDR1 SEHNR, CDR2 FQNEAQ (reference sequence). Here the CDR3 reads CASSFGTGGFSGFNEKLFF. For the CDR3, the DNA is TGTGCCAGCAGCTTCGGGACAGGGGGCTTCTCGGGATTTAATGAAAAACTGTTTTTT.

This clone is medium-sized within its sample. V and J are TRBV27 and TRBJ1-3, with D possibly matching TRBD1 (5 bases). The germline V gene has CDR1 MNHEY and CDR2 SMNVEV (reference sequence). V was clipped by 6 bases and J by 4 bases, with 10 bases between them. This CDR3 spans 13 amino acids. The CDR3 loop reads CASRGLGGNTIYF. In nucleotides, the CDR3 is TGTGCCAGCAGGGGGCTCGGAGGAAACACCATATATTTT.

CDR3: CASRTTGASNQPQHF. DNA of the CDR3: TGTGCCAGCAGGACGACAGGGGCTAGCAATCAGCCCCAGCATTTT. The V and J genes are TRBV6-1 and TRBJ1-5; 8 bases line up with TRBD1. The CDR3 has 15 residues. J gave up 0 bases and V 6 bases, and 4 bases lay outside the gene matches. Germline CDR1 reads MNHNS; CDR2 reads SASEGT.

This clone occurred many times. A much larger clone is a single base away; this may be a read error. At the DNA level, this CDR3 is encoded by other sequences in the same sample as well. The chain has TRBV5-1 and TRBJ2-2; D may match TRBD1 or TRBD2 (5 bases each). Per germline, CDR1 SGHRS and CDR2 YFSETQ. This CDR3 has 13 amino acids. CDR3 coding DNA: TGCGCCAGCAGCTTGGAGGGTATAGGGGAGCTGTTCTTT. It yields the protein CASSLEGIGELFF.

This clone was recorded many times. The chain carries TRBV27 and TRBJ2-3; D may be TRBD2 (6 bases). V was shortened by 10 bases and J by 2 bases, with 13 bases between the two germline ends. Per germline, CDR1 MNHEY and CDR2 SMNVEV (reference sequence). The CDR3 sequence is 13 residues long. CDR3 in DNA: TGTGCCACCGCTGGGACTCACACAGATACGCAGTATTTT. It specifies CATAGTHTDTQYF.

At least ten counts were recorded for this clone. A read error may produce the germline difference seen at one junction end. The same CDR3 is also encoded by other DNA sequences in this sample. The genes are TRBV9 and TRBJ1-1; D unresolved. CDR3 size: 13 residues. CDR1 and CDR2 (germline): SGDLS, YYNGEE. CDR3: CASSAHMNTEAFF. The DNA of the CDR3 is TGTGCCAGCAGCGCCCACATGAACACTGAAGCTTTCTTC.

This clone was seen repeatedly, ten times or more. The CDR3 spells CASSLWEALEQYF. DNA for the CDR3: TGTGCCAGCAGCCTATGGGAAGCCCTCGAGCAGTACTTC. The genes are TRBV5-7 and TRBJ2-7; D remains unclear. TRBV5-7 is classed as an ORF, of uncertain function. The V and J ends lost 4 bases and 6 bases respectively, with 14 bases between them. The CDR3 spans 13 residues.

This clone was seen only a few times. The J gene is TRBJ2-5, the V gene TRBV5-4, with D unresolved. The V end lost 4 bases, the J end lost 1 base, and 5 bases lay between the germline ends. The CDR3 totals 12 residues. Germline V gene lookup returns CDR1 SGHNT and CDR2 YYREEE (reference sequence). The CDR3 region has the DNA TGTGCCAGCAGCCTGCCCCAAGAGACCCAGTACTTC. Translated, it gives CASSLPQETQYF. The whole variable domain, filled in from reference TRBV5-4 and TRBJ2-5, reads ETGVTQSPTHLIKTRGQQVTLRCSSQSGHNTVSWYQQALGQGPQFIFQYYREEENGRGNFPPRFSGLQFPNYSSELNVNALELDDSALYLCASSLPQETQYFGPGTRLLVL.

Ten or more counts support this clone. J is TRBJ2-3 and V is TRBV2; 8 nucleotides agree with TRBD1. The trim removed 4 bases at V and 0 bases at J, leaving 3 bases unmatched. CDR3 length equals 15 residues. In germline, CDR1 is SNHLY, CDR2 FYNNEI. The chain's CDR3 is CASSGTGLSTDTQYF. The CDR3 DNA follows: TGTGCCAGCAGTGGGACAGGGCTTAGCACAGATACGCAGTATTTT.

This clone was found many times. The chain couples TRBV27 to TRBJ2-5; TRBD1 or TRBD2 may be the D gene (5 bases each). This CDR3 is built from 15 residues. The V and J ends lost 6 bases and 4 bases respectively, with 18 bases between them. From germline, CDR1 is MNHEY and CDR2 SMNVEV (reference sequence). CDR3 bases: TGTGCCAGCAGCTTTTCCTTTACGGGGCGAGAGACCCAGTACTTC. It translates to CASSFSFTGRETQYF.

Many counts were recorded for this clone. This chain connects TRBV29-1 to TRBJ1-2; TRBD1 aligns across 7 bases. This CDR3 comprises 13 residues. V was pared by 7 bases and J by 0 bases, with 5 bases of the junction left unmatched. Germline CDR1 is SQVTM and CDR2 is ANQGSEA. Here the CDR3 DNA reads TGCAGCGGGTGGGACAGCACTAACTATGGCTACACCTTC. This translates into CSGWDSTNYGYTF.

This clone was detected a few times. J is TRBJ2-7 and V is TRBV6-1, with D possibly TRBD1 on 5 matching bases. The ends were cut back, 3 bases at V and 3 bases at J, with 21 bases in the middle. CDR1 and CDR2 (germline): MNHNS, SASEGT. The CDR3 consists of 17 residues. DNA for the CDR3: TGTGCCAGCAGTGAGGTCTGGGGTGGGGCCACTGACTACGAGCAGTACTTC. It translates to CASSEVWGGATDYEQYF.

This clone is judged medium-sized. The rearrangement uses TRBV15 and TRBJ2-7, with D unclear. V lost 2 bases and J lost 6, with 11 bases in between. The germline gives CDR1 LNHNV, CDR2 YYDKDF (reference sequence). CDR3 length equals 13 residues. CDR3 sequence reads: CATSRSGVGEQYF. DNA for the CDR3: TGTGCCACCAGCAGAAGTGGGGTGGGCGAGCAGTACTTC. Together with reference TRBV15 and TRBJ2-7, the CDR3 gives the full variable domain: DAMVIQNPRYQVTQFGKPVTLSCSQTLNHNVMYWYQQKSSQAPKLLFHYYDKDFNNEADTPDNFQSRRPNTSFCFLDIRSPGLGDTAMYLCATSRSGVGEQYFGPGTRLTVT.

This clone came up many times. CDR3 protein: CSARGGPRNEQFF. DNA of the CDR3: TGCAGTGCTAGAGGAGGGCCAAGAAATGAGCAGTTCTTC. This chain uses TRBV20-1 with TRBJ2-1, with D maybe TRBD2 (5 bases). The CDR3 has 13 amino acids. The V and J ends lost 1 base and 7 bases respectively, with 11 bases between them. Germline CDR1 is DFQATT and CDR2 is SNEGSKA (reference sequence).

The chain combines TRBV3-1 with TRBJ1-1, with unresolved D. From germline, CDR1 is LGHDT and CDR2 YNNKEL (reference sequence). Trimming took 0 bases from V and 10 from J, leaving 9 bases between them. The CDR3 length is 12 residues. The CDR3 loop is CASSQEEGTAFF. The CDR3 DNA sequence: TGTGCCAGCAGCCAAGAGGAGGGCACAGCTTTCTTT.

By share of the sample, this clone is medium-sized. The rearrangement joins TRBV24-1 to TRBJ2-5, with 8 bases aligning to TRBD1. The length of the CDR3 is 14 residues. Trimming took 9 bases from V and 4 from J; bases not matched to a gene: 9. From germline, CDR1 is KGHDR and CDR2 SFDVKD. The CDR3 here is CATSDREWGETQYF. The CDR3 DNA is TGTGCCACCTCGGACAGGGAGTGGGGAGAGACCCAGTACTTC.

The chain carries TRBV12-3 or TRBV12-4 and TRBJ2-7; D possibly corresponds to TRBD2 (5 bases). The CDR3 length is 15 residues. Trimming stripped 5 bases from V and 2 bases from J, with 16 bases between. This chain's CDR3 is CASSLLLGVPYEQYF. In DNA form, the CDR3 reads TGTGCCAGCAGTCTCCTATTGGGAGTGCCCTACGAGCAGTACTTC.

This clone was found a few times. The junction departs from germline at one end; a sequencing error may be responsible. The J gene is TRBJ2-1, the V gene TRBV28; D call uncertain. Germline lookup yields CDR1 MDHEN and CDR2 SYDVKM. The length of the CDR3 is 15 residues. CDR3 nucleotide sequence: TGTGCCAGCAGTCTCTTGCCTTCCCTCTACAATGAGCGGTTCTTC. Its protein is CASSLLPSLYNERFF.

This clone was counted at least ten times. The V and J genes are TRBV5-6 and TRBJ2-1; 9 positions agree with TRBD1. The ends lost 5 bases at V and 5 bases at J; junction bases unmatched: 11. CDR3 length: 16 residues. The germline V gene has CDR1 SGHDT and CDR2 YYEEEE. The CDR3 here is CASRQNNGQGNNEQFF. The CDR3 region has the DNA TGTGCCAGCAGACAAAATAACGGACAGGGGAACAATGAGCAGTTCTTC.

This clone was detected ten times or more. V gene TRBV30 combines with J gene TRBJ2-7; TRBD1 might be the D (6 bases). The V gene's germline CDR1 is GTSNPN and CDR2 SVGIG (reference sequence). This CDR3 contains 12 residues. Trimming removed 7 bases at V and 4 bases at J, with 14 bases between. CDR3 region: CAYKQGTYEQYF. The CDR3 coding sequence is TGTGCCTACAAACAGGGCACTTACGAGCAGTACTTC.

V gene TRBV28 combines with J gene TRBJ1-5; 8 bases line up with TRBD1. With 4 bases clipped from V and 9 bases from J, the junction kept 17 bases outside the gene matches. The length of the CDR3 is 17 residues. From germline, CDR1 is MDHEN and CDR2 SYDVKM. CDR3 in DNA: TGTGCCAGCAGTTCAGTTATCTATAGTACAGGGGGTACGCCCCAGCATTTT. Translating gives CASSSVIYSTGGTPQHF.

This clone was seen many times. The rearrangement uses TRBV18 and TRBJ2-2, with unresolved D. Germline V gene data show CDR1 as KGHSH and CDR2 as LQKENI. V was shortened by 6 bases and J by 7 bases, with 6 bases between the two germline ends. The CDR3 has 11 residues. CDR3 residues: CASSLLGELFF. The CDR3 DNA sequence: TGTGCCAGCTCCCTGCTCGGGGAGCTGTTTTTT.

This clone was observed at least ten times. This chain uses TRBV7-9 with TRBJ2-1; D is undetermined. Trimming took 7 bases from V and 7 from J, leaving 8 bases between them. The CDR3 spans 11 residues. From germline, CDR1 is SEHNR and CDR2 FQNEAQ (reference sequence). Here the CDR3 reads CASTLQNEQFF. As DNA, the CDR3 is TGTGCCAGCACCCTTCAGAATGAGCAGTTCTTC. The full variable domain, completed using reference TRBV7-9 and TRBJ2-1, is DTGVSQNPRHKITKRGQNVTFRCDPISEHNRLYWYRQTLGQGPEFLTYFQNEAQLEKSRLLSDRFSAERPKGSFSTLEIQRTEQGDSAMYLCASTLQNEQFFGPGTRLTVL.

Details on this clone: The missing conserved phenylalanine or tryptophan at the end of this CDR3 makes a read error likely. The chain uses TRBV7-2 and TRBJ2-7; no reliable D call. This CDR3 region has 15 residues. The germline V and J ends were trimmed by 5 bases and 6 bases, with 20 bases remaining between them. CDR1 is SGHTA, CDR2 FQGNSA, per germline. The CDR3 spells CASSLSPMAASEQYY. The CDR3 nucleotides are TGTGCCAGCAGCCTCAGTCCAATGGCCGCTAGCGAGCAGTACTAC.

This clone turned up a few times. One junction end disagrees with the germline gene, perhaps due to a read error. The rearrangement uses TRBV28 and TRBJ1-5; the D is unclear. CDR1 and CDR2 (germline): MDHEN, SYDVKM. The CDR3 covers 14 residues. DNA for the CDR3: TGTGCCAGCATTTTAGTGGGCACAGATCATCCCCAGCATTTT. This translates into CASILVGTDHPQHF.

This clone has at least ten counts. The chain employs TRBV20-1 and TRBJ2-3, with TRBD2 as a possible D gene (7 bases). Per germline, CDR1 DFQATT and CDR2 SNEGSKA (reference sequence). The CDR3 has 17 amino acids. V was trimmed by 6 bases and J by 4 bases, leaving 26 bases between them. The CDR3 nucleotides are TGCAGTGCACCGAAGAGGGGGGCCGGGAGGTCGGCAGATACGCAGTATTTT. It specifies CSAPKRGAGRSADTQYF.

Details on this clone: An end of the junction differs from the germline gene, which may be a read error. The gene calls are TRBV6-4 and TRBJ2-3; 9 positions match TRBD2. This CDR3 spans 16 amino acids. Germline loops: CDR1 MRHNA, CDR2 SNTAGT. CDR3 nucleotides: TGTGCCAGCAGTGAATCGGGCGGGAGGGGGACAGATATGCAGTATTTT. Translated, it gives CASSESGGRGTDMQYF.

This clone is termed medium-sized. Written as DNA, the CDR3 is TGTGCCAGCAGTTACTCGAACACTGAAGCTTTCTTT. Its protein is CASSYSNTEAFF. The chain recombines TRBV6-5 with TRBJ1-1; D uncertain. The CDR3 covers 12 residues. Trimming shortened V by 0 bases and J by 1 base, and 0 bases separated the two germline ends. Germline V gene data show CDR1 as MNHEY and CDR2 as SVGAGI.

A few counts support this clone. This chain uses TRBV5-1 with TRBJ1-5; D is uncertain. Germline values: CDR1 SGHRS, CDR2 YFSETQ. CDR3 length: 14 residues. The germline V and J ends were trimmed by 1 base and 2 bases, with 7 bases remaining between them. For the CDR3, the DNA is TGCGCCAGCAGCTTGACTGGGGGCAATCAGCCCCAGCATTTT. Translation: CASSLTGGNQPQHF.